This T cell receptor (beta chain) comes out of a study of T cell clones after liver transplantation. Study-level information: A pre-transplant mixed lymphocyte reaction with TCRbeta sequencing defined graft-donor-reactive clones followed in post-transplant blood. Draws occurred before transplant, before withdrawal, and after complete or failed withdrawal.

A word on this clone: Its target is unknown.

Germline CDR1 is MDHEN and CDR2 is SYDVKM. V lost 4 bases and J lost 0, with 1 base in between. The CDR3 length is 12 residues. Here immunoSEQ multiplex PCR was the method, and the copy in TCRdb shows in-frame clones only, minus some. This table has approximately 65,000 clones, more than 85% appearing once. Whole-study results and caveats: In two subjects, few donor cells limited the measurable donor-reactive repertoire.

The V call is TRBV28, the J call TRBJ2-1; D gene ambiguous. Sequenced material: CD4+ T cells from blood, taken about 27 months after liver transplant. The receptor was isolated from a human patient who received a liver transplant. Some T cells may originate from the graft donor. As DNA, the CDR3 is TGTGCCAGCAGTTACTCCTACAATGAGCAGTTCTTC. Its translation: CASSYSYNEQFF.